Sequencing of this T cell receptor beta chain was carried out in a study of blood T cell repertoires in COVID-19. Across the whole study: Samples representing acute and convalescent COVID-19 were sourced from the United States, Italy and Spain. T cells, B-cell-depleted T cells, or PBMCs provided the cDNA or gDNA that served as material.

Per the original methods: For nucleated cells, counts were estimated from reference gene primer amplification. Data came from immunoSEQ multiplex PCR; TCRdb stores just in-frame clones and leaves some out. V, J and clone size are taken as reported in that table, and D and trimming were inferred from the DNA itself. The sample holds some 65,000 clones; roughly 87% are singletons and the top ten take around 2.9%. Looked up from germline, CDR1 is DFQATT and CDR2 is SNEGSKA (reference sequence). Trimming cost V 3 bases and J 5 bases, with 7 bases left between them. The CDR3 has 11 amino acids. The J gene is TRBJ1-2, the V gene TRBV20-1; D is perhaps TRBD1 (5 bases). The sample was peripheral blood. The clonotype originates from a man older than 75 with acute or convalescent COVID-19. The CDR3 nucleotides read TGCAGTGCTAGGGGGCCTTATGGCTACACCTTC. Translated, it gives CSARGPYGYTF.